Below, one T cell receptor beta chain is given with its context. What it recognizes is unknown. The ends lost 10 bases at V and 5 bases at J; junction bases unmatched: 10. Germline loops: CDR1 MNHNS, CDR2 SASEGT. The CDR3 has 14 residues. TCRdb itself ran the reads through MiXCR, one entry per CDR3 protein. The table includes about 260,000 distinct CDR3 sequences, roughly an eighth detected once. This record comes from a study of T cell repertoires in cytomegalovirus infection. Study at large: Signatures in public TCR beta sequences pointed to both CMV infection and matching HLA type.

The study, taken as a whole, reports: HLA-C-restricted CMV-specific TCR beta clonotypes were dominant in the ex vivo response. Based on cumulative public TCR beta family frequency, carriers of CMV plus the relevant HLA were identified.

The chain employs TRBV6-1 and TRBJ1-5; TRBD1 matches 8 bases. Sequenced material: PBMCs. This receptor was taken from a human donor in good health (CMV status not recorded). Some clones in this sample may be carry-over from other donors' samples. The CDR3 nucleotides read TGTGCCACCACGACAGGGGCGATCGATCAGCCCCAGCATTTT. This codes for CATTTGAIDQPQHF.